The subject of this entry is one TCR beta chain. One end of the junction does not line up with germline, which may come from a read error. Every contributor of samples was a Caucasian grown-up residing in Nashville, Tennessee. The data stem from a study of shared clonotypes between healthy human individuals. There are 14 residues in the CDR3. Germline CDR1 reads SGHRS; CDR2 reads YFSETQ. Authors' analysis steps: Quality scores were absent from the junction-only immunoSEQ sequences, so filtering differed. TCRdb's copy holds only in-frame clones and misses some; the assay was immunoSEQ multiplex PCR. From that table come the V and J calls and clone size; the DNA was used to work out D and trimming. The sample includes about 480,000 clones, 79% seen only once; the top ten take over 10%.

This clonotype was obtained from a woman between 40 and 55 years old in good health. Some clones in this sample may be carry-over from other donors' samples. Input material: PBMCs. V is TRBV5-1 and J is TRBJ2-7; 7 nucleotides line up with TRBD1. The CDR3 DNA reads TGCGCCAGCAGTTTGGGGTCCGGGGACAGCGAGCAGTACTTC. Its protein is CASSLGSGDSEQYF.